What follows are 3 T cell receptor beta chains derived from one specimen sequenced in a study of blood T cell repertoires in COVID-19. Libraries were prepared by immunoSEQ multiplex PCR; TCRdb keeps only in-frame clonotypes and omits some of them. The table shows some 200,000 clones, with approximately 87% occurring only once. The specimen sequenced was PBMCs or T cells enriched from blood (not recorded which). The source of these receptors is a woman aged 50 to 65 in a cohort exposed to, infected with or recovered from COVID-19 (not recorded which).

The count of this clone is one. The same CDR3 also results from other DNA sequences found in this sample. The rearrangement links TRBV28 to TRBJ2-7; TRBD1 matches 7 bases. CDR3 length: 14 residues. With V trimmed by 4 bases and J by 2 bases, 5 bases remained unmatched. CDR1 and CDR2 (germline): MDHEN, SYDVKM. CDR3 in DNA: TGTGCCAGCAGTTCACCGACAGGGACCTACGAGCAGTACTTC. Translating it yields CASSSPTGTYEQYF.

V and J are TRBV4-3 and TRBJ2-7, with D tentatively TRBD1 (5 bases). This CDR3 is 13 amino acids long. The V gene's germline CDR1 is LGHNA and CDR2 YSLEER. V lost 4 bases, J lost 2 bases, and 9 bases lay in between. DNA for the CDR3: TGCGCCAGCAGCCCCAGGGTAGCCTACGAGCAGTACTTC. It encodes CASSPRVAYEQYF.

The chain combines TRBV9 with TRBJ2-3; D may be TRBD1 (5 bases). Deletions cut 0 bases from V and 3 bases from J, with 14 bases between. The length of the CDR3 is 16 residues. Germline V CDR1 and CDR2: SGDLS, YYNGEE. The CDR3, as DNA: TGTGCCAGCAGCGTAGGTGGACATCCGGTGACAGATACGCAGTATTTT. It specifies CASSVGGHPVTDTQYF.